This T cell receptor beta chain stems from a study of blood T cells in healthy people across ages. A second PCR of 7 to 11 cycles used a sample-barcoded 5' primer and a J-beta primer mix. The template-switch adaptor was a 5' adaptor with 12 random nucleotides. It tagged each cDNA molecule. TCRdb called the 5' RACE reads again in MiXCR, with one record for every CDR3 protein. The sample records about 1.8 million distinct CDR3 sequences, around half being singletons. The germline CDR1 and CDR2 sequences are SNHLY and FYNNEI. The CDR3 covers 18 residues. Trimming stripped 3 bases from V and 0 bases from J, with 15 bases between.

The V and J genes are TRBV2 and TRBJ2-6; perhaps TRBD2 as D (5 bases). The sequenced sample consisted of blood. The sequence was collected from a woman in her thirties or forties in good health. The DNA of the CDR3 is TGTGCCAGCAGTGATTATCTGAGGGAAGGCTCTGGGGCCAACGTCCTGACTTTC. It specifies CASSDYLREGSGANVLTF.